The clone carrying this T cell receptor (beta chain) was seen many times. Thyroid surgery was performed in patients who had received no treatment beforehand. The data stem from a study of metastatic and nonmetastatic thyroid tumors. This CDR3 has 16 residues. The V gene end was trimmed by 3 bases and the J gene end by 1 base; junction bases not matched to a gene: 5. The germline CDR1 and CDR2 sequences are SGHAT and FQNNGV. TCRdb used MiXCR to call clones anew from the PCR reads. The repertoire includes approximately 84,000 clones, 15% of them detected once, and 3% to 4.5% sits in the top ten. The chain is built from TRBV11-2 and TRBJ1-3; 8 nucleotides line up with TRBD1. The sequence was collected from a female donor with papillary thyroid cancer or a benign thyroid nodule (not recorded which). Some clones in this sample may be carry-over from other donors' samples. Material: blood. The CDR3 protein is CASSLPTGASGNTIYF. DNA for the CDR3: TGTGCCAGCAGCTTGCCGACAGGGGCGTCTGGAAACACCATATATTTT.